Below, 17 T cell receptor beta chains from the same sample are listed, as sequenced in a study of blood T cells in healthy people across ages. A second about 7 to 11 cycle PCR used barcoded and J-beta primers. TCRdb analysed the 5' RACE reads with MiXCR anew, one entry per CDR3 protein. The sample yields about a million distinct CDR3 sequences, about 48% seen once. The source material was blood. Receptors were obtained from a man aged 25 to 45 in good health.

This clonotype was picked up a small number of times. This chain links TRBV3-1 with TRBJ2-7; D uncertain. CDR3 length: 15 amino acids. Trimming took 1 base from V and 4 from J, leaving 14 bases between them. Germline values: CDR1 LGHDT, CDR2 YNNKEL (reference sequence). In DNA form, the CDR3 reads TGTGCCAGCAGCCAAGCTAAAGGACGTCCTTACGAGCAGTACTTC. Its translation is CASSQAKGRPYEQYF.

The rearrangement links TRBV4-2 to TRBJ1-1; D possibly corresponds to TRBD1 (6 bases). Germline CDR1 is LGHNA and CDR2 is YNFKEQ. V was cut by 1 base and J by 5 bases, with 17 bases left in between. This CDR3 is 16 amino acids long. CDR3 loop: CASSQGANTGRTEAFF. CDR3 in DNA: TGTGCCAGCAGCCAAGGGGCGAACACAGGGCGGACTGAAGCTTTCTTT.

This clonotype appeared a few times. The chain links TRBV7-9 to TRBJ2-3; 7 bases are shared with TRBD2. Trimming removed 3 bases from V and 2 bases from J; junction bases left unmatched: 5. Germline V gives CDR1 SEHNR, CDR2 FQNEAQ (reference sequence). The CDR3 is 15 residues long. The CDR3 loop reads CASSLSLADTDTQYF. The CDR3 DNA is TGTGCCAGCAGCTTGAGCCTAGCGGACACAGATACGCAGTATTTT. The complete variable domain, with remaining parts taken from reference TRBV7-9 and TRBJ2-3, reads DTGVSQNPRHKITKRGQNVTFRCDPISEHNRLYWYRQTLGQGPEFLTYFQNEAQLEKSRLLSDRFSAERPKGSFSTLEIQRTEQGDSAMYLCASSLSLADTDTQYFGPGTRLTVL.

V gene TRBV7-2 combines with J gene TRBJ2-3, with 7 bases identical to TRBD2. Germline V gene sequence: CDR1 SGHTA, CDR2 FQGNSA. After removal of 3 bases from V and 3 bases from J, the junction contained 9 bases not matched to a gene. This CDR3 has 16 residues. In DNA, the CDR3 is TGTGCCAGCAGCTTCATCGGGGGGATCATAACAGATACGCAGTATTTT. Translated, it gives CASSFIGGIITDTQYF. The variable domain in full, with the rest retrieved from reference TRBV7-2 and TRBJ2-3, is GAGVSQSPSNKVTEKGKDVELRCDPISGHTALYWYRQSLGQGLEFLIYFQGNSAPDKSGLPSDRFSAERTGGSVSTLTIQRTQQEDSAVYLCASSFIGGIITDTQYFGPGTRLTVL.

This clonotype turned up a few times. The chain carries TRBV10-3 and TRBJ2-1; unclear D gene. Per the germline V gene, CDR1 is ENHRY and CDR2 is SYGVKD. The CDR3 spans 15 residues. V shed 3 bases and J shed 4 bases, with 13 bases lying between them. CDR3 sequence (DNA): TGTGCCATCAGTGATAGAACTTTTTCGTACAATGAGCAGTTCTTC. The encoded protein is CAISDRTFSYNEQFF.

The rearrangement uses TRBV20-1 and TRBJ1-1, with 8 bases aligning to TRBD1. The CDR3 is made up of 15 amino acids. With V trimmed by 2 bases and J by 1 base, 6 bases remained unmatched. Germline loops: CDR1 DFQATT, CDR2 SNEGSKA (reference sequence). The CDR3 here is CSARRTGSRNTEAFF. CDR3 in DNA: TGCAGTGCTAGACGGACAGGGAGCCGGAACACTGAAGCTTTCTTT.

The rearrangement links TRBV29-1 to TRBJ2-7; D uncertain. CDR3 length equals 14 residues. Germline V gene sequence: CDR1 SQVTM, CDR2 ANQGSEA. For the CDR3, the DNA is TGCCGCACCCCGGGCGAACGGTTCACCAGCGAGCAGTACTTC. Its protein is CRTPGERFTSEQYF.

The chain is built from TRBV20-1 and TRBJ2-7; 9 bases line up with TRBD1. Trimming at V came to 4 bases and at J to 0 bases, leaving 4 bases not matched to a gene. The CDR3 spans 14 residues. Per germline, CDR1 DFQATT and CDR2 SNEGSKA (reference sequence). The CDR3 nucleotides read TGCAGTGCTATGAAACAGGGGGCCTCCTACGAGCAGTACTTC. Translating it yields CSAMKQGASYEQYF.

V and J are TRBV20-1 and TRBJ1-1, with 7 bases aligning to TRBD1. Per germline, CDR1 DFQATT and CDR2 SNEGSKA (reference sequence). This CDR3 has 14 amino acids. V lost 3 bases and J lost 6; bases outside the gene matches: 10. The CDR3 region has the DNA TGCAGTGCTAGGATGGGGGACAGAAACGCTGAAGCTTTCTTT. This sequence encodes CSARMGDRNAEAFF.

This clonotype was detected only once. Since a much larger clone is just one base distant, this may be a read error. The chain is built from TRBV12-3 or TRBV12-4 and TRBJ2-7; TRBD2 is a possible D gene (7 bases). The V and J ends lost 4 bases and 3 bases respectively, with 13 bases between them. The length of the CDR3 is 14 residues. CDR3: CASSSAGHLYEQYF. In DNA form, the CDR3 reads TGTGCCAGCAGTTCAGCGGGACACCTCTACGAGCAGTACTTC.

This clonotype was seen more than once but under ten times. The rearrangement links TRBV5-6 to TRBJ2-1; 8 nucleotides line up with TRBD1. Losses at the gene ends were 0 bases for V and 7 bases for J; bases not matched to a gene: 12. Per germline, CDR1 SGHDT and CDR2 YYEEEE. The CDR3 consists of 17 residues. The CDR3 coding sequence is TGTGCCAGCAGCTTGGAATTGATAACAGGGGGTGCGAATGAGCAGTTCTTC. It encodes CASSLELITGGANEQFF.

The rearrangement uses TRBV27 and TRBJ1-2; D gene uncertain. The V gene's germline CDR1 is MNHEY and CDR2 SMNVEV (reference sequence). This CDR3 region has 14 residues. V dropped 3 bases and J dropped 4 bases, with 12 bases sitting between them. The CDR3 coding sequence is TGTGCCAGCAGTTTCGGGGATCCTACCTATGGCTACACCTTC. The encoded protein is CASSFGDPTYGYTF.

The chain recombines TRBV6-2 or TRBV6-3 with TRBJ2-3; no clear D gene. V was clipped by 2 bases and J by 2 bases, with 17 bases between them. This CDR3 comprises 17 residues. CDR1 is MNHEY and CDR2 is SVGEGT in the germline V gene. CDR3 loop: CASSYGETVLSTDTQYF. The CDR3 nucleotides are TGTGCCAGCAGTTACGGGGAAACAGTTCTCTCCACAGATACGCAGTATTTT.

The chain employs TRBV3-1 and TRBJ2-2, with D possibly being TRBD2 (6 bases). Between the trimmed V and J ends, which lost 1 base and 7 bases, there was a span of 13 bases. CDR1 is LGHDT and CDR2 is YNNKEL in the germline V gene (reference sequence). CDR3 length: 15 residues. As DNA, the CDR3 is TGTGCCAGCAGCCAAGGGACTACCTACATCGGGGAGCTGTTTTTT. The encoded protein is CASSQGTTYIGELFF. The full variable domain, rest sourced from reference TRBV3-1 and TRBJ2-2, is DTAVSQTPKYLVTQMGNDKSIKCEQNLGHDTMYWYKQDSKKFLKIMFSYNNKELIINETVPNRFSPKSPDKAHLNLHINSLELGDSAVYFCASSQGTTYIGELFFGEGSRLTVL.

The V call is TRBV6-1, the J call TRBJ2-2; possible D gene TRBD2, 6 bases. This CDR3 spans 16 amino acids. The germline CDR1 and CDR2 sequences are MNHNS and SASEGT. Trimming removed 2 bases from V and 1 base from J, with 11 bases in between. The CDR3, as DNA: TGTGCCAGCAGTGAAATGCCCGGGAGGAACACCGGGGAGCTGTTTTTT. This translates into CASSEMPGRNTGELFF.

The chain carries TRBV6-5 and TRBJ1-1, with a weak D call TRBD1 (6 bases). Trimming took 2 bases from V and 4 from J, leaving 14 bases between them. CDR3 size: 15 residues. Germline CDR1 and CDR2: MNHEY and SVGAGI. The CDR3 spells CASSYGRGGGTEAFF. CDR3 nucleotides: TGTGCCAGCAGTTACGGCAGGGGAGGGGGCACTGAAGCTTTCTTT.

The chain couples TRBV3-1 to TRBJ2-1, with D unclear. The CDR3 totals 14 residues. V lost 4 bases, J lost 6 bases, and 13 bases lay in between. CDR1 and CDR2 from the germline V gene are LGHDT and YNNKEL (reference sequence). Here the CDR3 reads CASSPLTKGNEQFF. CDR3 nucleotides: TGTGCCAGCAGCCCCTTAACCAAGGGCAATGAGCAGTTCTTC.